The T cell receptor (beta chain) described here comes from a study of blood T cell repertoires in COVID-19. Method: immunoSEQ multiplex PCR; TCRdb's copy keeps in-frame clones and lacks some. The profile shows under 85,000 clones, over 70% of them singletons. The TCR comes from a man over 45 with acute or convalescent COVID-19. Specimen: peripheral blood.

The CDR3 region has the DNA TGTGCCAGTAGGGGGCCGGCCCAAAACATTCAGTACTTC. Amino acids: CASRGPAQNIQYF. The chain employs TRBV19 and TRBJ2-4, with D possibly matching TRBD1 (5 bases). This CDR3 is 13 amino acids long. Germline V lookup: CDR1 LNHDA, CDR2 SQIVND (reference sequence). V lost 6 bases, J lost 5 bases, and 11 bases lay in between.